This TCR beta chain was captured by sequencing in a study of cytomegalovirus exposure and HLA in healthy donors. Findings and caveats of the study: Later on, an analysis found that several of the most significant clusters appeared to be linked to common viral pathogens, which included parvovirus B19. The authors later linked a missense DCLRE1C variant to TCR beta V- and J-gene trimming.

The J segment lost 4 bases and the V segment lost 5 bases, leaving 5 bases of the junction unmatched. The CDR3 covers 13 residues. The V gene's germline CDR1 is LNHDA and CDR2 SQIVND (reference sequence). The study ran its PCR with 60 Vbeta and 13 Jbeta primers. Data came from immunoSEQ multiplex PCR; TCRdb stores just in-frame clones and leaves some out. This sample yields more than 150,000 clones, of which 75% to 90% are seen a single time; over 1.5% belongs to the top ten. Likely unrecorded immune exposures existed in these nominally healthy donors. Details on this clone: Its specificity is not known. This specimen includes other DNA sequences encoding the same CDR3.

This chain joins TRBV19 and TRBJ2-7; the match to TRBD1 covers 7 bases. Source material: PBMCs. The sequence was obtained from a man over 45 in good health and CMV-seronegative. The CDR3 sequence: CASSVDRAYEQYF. The CDR3 coding sequence is TGTGCCAGTAGTGTCGACAGGGCGTACGAGCAGTACTTC.